The present T cell receptor beta chain was sequenced within a study of blood T cells in healthy people across ages. Study outcomes and limitations: CMV status of donors was unknown, possibly confounding expanded clonotype changes.

The second PCR ran roughly 7 to 11 cycles with a sample-barcoded 5' primer and J-beta primers. MiXCR was run by TCRdb on the 5' RACE reads, yielding one entry per CDR3 protein. The sample gives some 1.5 million distinct CDR3 sequences, 25% to 30% of which show up once; 7.7% is in the top ten. This CDR3 has 14 residues. Germline CDR1 reads MNHEY; CDR2 reads SMNVEV (reference sequence). V dropped 6 bases and J dropped 3 bases, with 15 bases sitting between them. As to this clonotype: Its antigen is still unknown.

Sequencing used blood. The sequence was collected from a woman younger than 45 in good health. This chain links TRBV27 with TRBJ2-7, with a tentative D call TRBD1 (6 bases). The CDR3 bases are TGTGCCAGCAGCCCCATTCAGGGGATCTACGAGCAGTACTTC. This sequence encodes CASSPIQGIYEQYF.